Below are 20 T cell receptor beta chains sequenced from a single sample in a study of siplizumab effects on memory and regulatory T cells. Sequenced by immunoSEQ multiplex PCR; TCRdb stores in-frame clones only, minus some. The repertoire holds tens of thousands of clones, with 94% as singletons. The sample was non-Treg CD4+ T cells sorted from blood. Receptors originate from a human donor in good health.

The chain carries TRBV20-1 and TRBJ1-5; D unclear. From germline, CDR1 is DFQATT and CDR2 SNEGSKA (reference sequence). Trimming shortened V by 6 bases and J by 1 base, and 4 bases separated the two germline ends. CDR3 size: 11 residues. The CDR3 loop is CSALSNQPQHF. In DNA form, the CDR3 reads TGCAGTGCACTAAGCAATCAGCCCCAGCATTTT.

The V gene is TRBV7-3, the J gene TRBJ1-1, with D perhaps TRBD1 (6 bases). This CDR3 spans 13 amino acids. Germline CDR1 and CDR2: SGHTA and FQGTGA. The germline V and J ends were trimmed by 2 bases and 7 bases, with 11 bases remaining between them. Here the CDR3 reads CASSLSKDSEAFF. The CDR3 bases are TGTGCCAGCAGCTTATCGAAGGACAGTGAAGCTTTCTTT.

V gene TRBV18 combines with J gene TRBJ2-4, with 10 positions matching TRBD1. After removal of 5 bases from V and 6 bases from J, the junction contained 10 bases not matched to a gene. This CDR3 has 16 residues. Germline assignment: CDR1 KGHSH and CDR2 LQKENI. The CDR3 DNA sequence: TGTGCCAGCTCATCCCAGACAGGGGGCTCGGGAAACATTCAGTACTTC. Translating it yields CASSSQTGGSGNIQYF. Full variable domain (rest looked up from reference TRBV18 and TRBJ2-4): NAGVMQNPRHLVRRRGQEARLRCSPMKGHSHVYWYRQLPEEGLKFMVYLQKENIIDESGMPKERFSAEFPKEGPSILRIQQVVRGDSAAYFCASSSQTGGSGNIQYFGAGTRLSVL.

V usage is TRBV6-5 and J usage is TRBJ2-3, with D possibly TRBD2 on 7 matching bases. V gave up 5 bases and J gave up 2 bases, with 14 bases separating them. This CDR3 contains 15 residues. Per the germline V gene, CDR1 is MNHEY and CDR2 is SVGAGI. CDR3 in DNA: TGTGCCAGCAGTCTACGGGGGGCCTCCACAGATACGCAGTATTTT. As protein: CASSLRGASTDTQYF.

The rearrangement joins TRBV29-1 to TRBJ1-1; 9 nucleotides align to TRBD1. This CDR3 comprises 12 residues. J gave up 3 bases and V 4 bases, and 0 bases lay outside the gene matches. CDR1 SQVTM and CDR2 ANQGSEA come from the germline V gene. The CDR3 is CSVGQGDTEAFF. As DNA, the CDR3 is TGCAGCGTTGGACAGGGGGACACTGAAGCTTTCTTT.

This rearrangement joins TRBV7-2 to TRBJ2-5; 15 nucleotides align to TRBD2. This CDR3 is 16 amino acids long. Germline lookup yields CDR1 SGHTA and CDR2 FQGNSA. Germline trimming cut 4 bases from V and 2 bases from J; bases unmatched to any gene: 2. The CDR3 region has the DNA TGTGCCAGCAGCTCAGGGACTAGCGGGGGGCAAGAGACCCAGTACTTC. Translated, it gives CASSSGTSGGQETQYF.

This sequence joins TRBV15 and TRBJ1-2; possible D gene TRBD1, 5 bases. The CDR3 is made up of 16 amino acids. Trimming shortened V by 2 bases and J by 5 bases, and 18 bases separated the two germline ends. CDR1 is LNHNV and CDR2 is YYDKDF in the germline V gene (reference sequence). The CDR3 DNA reads as TGTGCCACCAGCAGAATCAGAGGGGAGGGTTTGTATGGCTACACCTTC. Residues: CATSRIRGEGLYGYTF.

The gene calls are TRBV7-8 and TRBJ1-5; possible D gene TRBD1, 5 bases. CDR1 and CDR2 from the germline V gene are SGHVS and FQNEAQ. V was cut by 2 bases and J by 6 bases, with 11 bases left in between. This CDR3 has 14 amino acids. Written as DNA, the CDR3 is TGTGCCAGCAGCTTATCGACAGTCTTTCAGCCCCAGCATTTT. Translated, it gives CASSLSTVFQPQHF.

The chain uses TRBV30 and TRBJ2-5, with D possibly being TRBD2 (5 bases). CDR1 and CDR2 (germline): GTSNPN, SVGIG (reference sequence). This CDR3 has 14 residues. Trimming removed 3 bases from V and 2 bases from J, with 13 bases in between. The CDR3 is CAWSPGGFQETQYF. Written as DNA, the CDR3 is TGTGCCTGGAGCCCGGGCGGGTTTCAAGAGACCCAGTACTTC. Full variable domain (remainder filled in from reference TRBV30 and TRBJ2-5): SQTIHQWPATLVQPVGSPLSLECTVEGTSNPNLYWYRQAAGRGLQLLFYSVGIGQISSEVPQNLSASRPQDRQFILSSKKLLLSDSGFYLCAWSPGGFQETQYFGPGTRLLVL.

V and J are TRBV5-6 and TRBJ2-7; no firm D call. The CDR3 contains 14 residues. Looked up from germline, CDR1 is SGHDT and CDR2 is YYEEEE. The V gene lost 1 base and the J gene lost 2 bases, with 10 bases spanning the gap. This CDR3 is CASSLLGQAYEQYF. CDR3 bases: TGTGCCAGCAGCTTGTTGGGCCAAGCCTACGAGCAGTACTTC.

The chain employs TRBV7-3 and TRBJ2-3; TRBD2 agrees at 11 bases. Trimming removed 3 bases from V and 4 bases from J; junction bases left unmatched: 3. Germline-derived CDR1 and CDR2 are SGHTA and FQGTGA. The CDR3 length is 15 residues. This chain's CDR3 is CASSFSGREADTQYF. The CDR3 DNA reads TGTGCCAGCAGCTTTAGCGGGAGGGAGGCAGATACGCAGTATTTT. The full variable domain, with the rest looked up from reference TRBV7-3 and TRBJ2-3, is GAGVSQTPSNKVTEKGKYVELRCDPISGHTALYWYRQSLGQGPEFLIYFQGTGAADDSGLPNDRFFAVRPEGSVSTLKIQRTERGDSAVYLCASSFSGREADTQYFGPGTRLTVL.

This CDR3 is CASRNPGQRQETQYF. Here the CDR3 DNA reads TGTGCCAGTAGGAATCCGGGACAGAGACAAGAGACCCAGTACTTC. The chain recombines TRBV19 with TRBJ2-5, with TRBD1 matching 7 bases. Germline CDR1 and CDR2: LNHDA and SQIVND (reference sequence). The V gene end was trimmed by 6 bases and the J gene end by 2 bases; junction bases not matched to a gene: 9. The CDR3 extends over 15 amino acids.

The chain joins TRBV7-9 to TRBJ1-3; D gene ambiguous. V lost 5 bases and J lost 4, with 15 bases in between. Looked up from germline, CDR1 is SEHNR and CDR2 is FQNEAQ (reference sequence). This CDR3 has 15 amino acids. The CDR3 DNA reads TGTGCCAGCAGCAGAGACCGCGGGGTGGGAAACACCATATATTTT. Its protein product is CASSRDRGVGNTIYF.

J is TRBJ2-2 and V is TRBV6-5; the D is unclear. The V gene's germline CDR1 is MNHEY and CDR2 SVGAGI. V lost 3 bases to trimming and J lost 7 bases, with 12 bases between them. The CDR3 spans 14 residues. The CDR3 reads CASSYRLGGGELFF. The CDR3 DNA reads as TGTGCCAGCAGTTATCGTCTCGGCGGCGGGGAGCTGTTTTTT.

The gene calls are TRBV21-1 and TRBJ2-1; TRBD1 was called by the table and not checked on the DNA. TRBV21-1 is flagged as a pseudogene. This CDR3 region has 14 residues. The CDR3 sequence: CAIRTEKANNEQFF. Here the CDR3 DNA reads TGTGCCATCAGGACAGAAAAAGCTAACAATGAGCAGTTCTTC.

The V gene is TRBV19, the J gene TRBJ1-4, with D unresolved. The germline gives CDR1 LNHDA, CDR2 SQIVND (reference sequence). Trimming took off 4 bases at V and 5 bases at J, with 11 bases between the two ends. CDR3 length: 14 residues. The CDR3 region has the DNA TGTGCCAGTAGTAGTTCGGCTTCAAATGAAAAACTGTTTTTT. Its translation: CASSSSASNEKLFF.

The chain uses TRBV2 and TRBJ2-3; the match to TRBD2 covers 12 bases. Germline trimming cut 5 bases from V and 6 bases from J; bases unmatched to any gene: 9. CDR3 length: 16 residues. Per the germline V gene, CDR1 is SNHLY and CDR2 is FYNNEI. The CDR3: CASSPSGGAGVDTQYF. The CDR3 bases are TGTGCCAGCAGTCCTAGCGGGGGGGCCGGGGTGGATACGCAGTATTTT.

CDR3: CASSSLPSGTGGDGSPLHF. Written as DNA, the CDR3 is TGCGCCAGCAGCTCACTACCTTCCGGGACAGGGGGCGATGGATCACCCCTCCACTTT. J is TRBJ1-6 and V is TRBV5-1; the match to TRBD1 covers 12 bases. V dropped 3 bases and J dropped 10; count of bases not matched to a gene: 17. The germline CDR1 and CDR2 sequences are SGHRS and YFSETQ. This CDR3 region has 19 residues.

The chain joins TRBV19 to TRBJ2-2; 7 nucleotides align to TRBD1. The CDR3 has 14 residues. Germline V gives CDR1 LNHDA, CDR2 SQIVND (reference sequence). V trimming: 4 bases; J trimming: 6 bases; junction bases outside the gene matches: 5. In nucleotides, the CDR3 is TGTGCCAGTAGTACAGACAGGGCGGCCGGGGAGCTGTTTTTT. This codes for CASSTDRAAGELFF.

This chain connects TRBV11-3 to TRBJ2-1, with TRBD2 identical over 9 bases. V dropped 5 bases and J dropped 0; count of bases not matched to a gene: 8. The CDR3 extends over 17 amino acids. Germline V gene lookup returns CDR1 SGHNT and CDR2 YENEEA. CDR3 sequence reads: CASSNPGAGGSYNEQFF. The CDR3, as DNA: TGTGCCAGCAGCAACCCCGGAGCGGGGGGCTCCTACAATGAGCAGTTCTTC.